This passage covers 29 T cell receptor beta chains from one sample sequenced in a study of PD-1 blockade in classical Hodgkin lymphoma. The sample's time point: newly diagnosed, previously untreated cHL patient sample. Using immunoSEQ multiplex PCR, the repertoire was profiled, and TCRdb retains in-frame clones only, with some absent. The sample shows 25,000 to 35,000 clones, roughly 94% of them seen only once. The sequenced sample was peripheral blood mononuclear cells (PBMCs). Source of these receptors: a human donor with classical Hodgkin lymphoma.

The chain uses TRBV5-6 and TRBJ2-2; D is undetermined. CDR3 length: 16 amino acids. Trimming removed 1 base from V and 3 bases from J, with 13 bases in between. Per germline, CDR1 SGHDT and CDR2 YYEEEE. DNA for the CDR3: TGTGCCAGCAGCTTGATCCAGCAAGCACACACCGGGGAGCTGTTTTTT. Amino acid sequence: CASSLIQQAHTGELFF.

The chain is built from TRBV7-8 and TRBJ2-1, with 7 bases that match TRBD2. The CDR3 runs 17 residues. Germline-derived CDR1 and CDR2 are SGHVS and FQNEAQ. V gave up 5 bases and J gave up 5 bases; unmatched junction bases: 15. The CDR3 loop is CASSRGPGRGKNNEQFF. For the CDR3, the DNA is TGTGCCAGCAGCCGGGGACCCGGGCGGGGGAAGAACAATGAGCAGTTCTTC. The whole variable domain, filled in from reference TRBV7-8 and TRBJ2-1, reads GAGVSQSPRYKVAKRGQDVALRCDPISGHVSLFWYQQALGQGPEFLTYFQNEAQLDKSGLPSDRFFAERPEGSVSTLKIQRTQQEDSAVYLCASSRGPGRGKNNEQFFGPGTRLTVL.

The chain has TRBV6-6 and TRBJ1-2, with D uncertain. CDR3 length equals 13 residues. The germline V gene has CDR1 MNHNY and CDR2 SVGAGI (reference sequence). V shed 2 bases and J shed 2 bases, with 6 bases lying between them. CDR3 sequence: CASSYRENYGYTF. CDR3 nucleotide sequence: TGTGCCAGCAGTTACCGGGAGAACTATGGCTACACCTTC.

V gene TRBV6-4 combines with J gene TRBJ2-3, with 11 bases lining up with TRBD1. Germline CDR1 MRHNA, CDR2 SNTAGT. The junction had 1 base not matched to a gene; V was cut back by 4 bases and J by 4 bases. This CDR3 is built from 14 residues. The CDR3 is CASSGTGGADTQYF. CDR3 DNA sequence: TGTGCCAGCAGTGGGACAGGGGGCGCAGATACGCAGTATTTT.

CDR3 loop: CASSPRTSYYEQYF. CDR3 nucleotides: TGCGCCAGCAGCCCGCGTACGTCTTACTACGAGCAGTACTTC. The chain has TRBV5-1 and TRBJ2-7; the D is unclear. V dropped 4 bases and J dropped 3 bases, with 14 bases sitting between them. Germline CDR1 and CDR2: SGHRS and YFSETQ. The CDR3 contains 14 residues.

The chain has TRBV27 and TRBJ1-5; 11 positions match TRBD1. Trimming removed 3 bases from V and 4 bases from J; junction bases left unmatched: 2. The germline gives CDR1 MNHEY, CDR2 SMNVEV (reference sequence). This CDR3 region has 15 residues. The CDR3 DNA reads TGTGCCAGCAGTTTGGGGACAGGGGGTAATCAGCCCCAGCATTTT. This encodes CASSLGTGGNQPQHF.

The rearrangement links TRBV7-9 to TRBJ1-3, with D uncertain. Trimming removed 1 base at V and 0 bases at J, with 10 bases between. This CDR3 region has 16 residues. Per the germline V gene, CDR1 is SEHNR and CDR2 is FQNEAQ (reference sequence). The CDR3 coding sequence is TGTGCCAGCAGCTTAGTTGGAGGGCCCTCTGGAAACACCATATATTTT. Its translation is CASSLVGGPSGNTIYF.

This chain uses TRBV9 with TRBJ2-1, with 9 positions matching TRBD2. V gave up 1 base and J gave up 9 bases; unmatched junction bases: 2. This CDR3 spans 13 amino acids. CDR1 is SGDLS and CDR2 is YYNGEE in the germline V gene. CDR3 bases: TGTGCCAGCAGCGTATTACTAGCGGGTGAGCAGTTCTTC. This encodes CASSVLLAGEQFF.

This clone was seen just once. V gene TRBV4-1 combines with J gene TRBJ1-2; D is perhaps TRBD1 (5 bases). The germline CDR1 and CDR2 sequences are MGHRA and YSYEKL. Trimming pared 4 bases from V and 3 bases from J, leaving 15 bases between. This CDR3 is 15 amino acids long. CDR3 sequence reads: CASSRDRDSYYGYTF. CDR3 DNA: TGCGCCAGCAGCCGAGACCGGGACTCTTACTATGGCTACACCTTC.

The chain recombines TRBV4-2 with TRBJ1-4; 8 bases match TRBD1. Trimming at V came to 4 bases and at J to 5 bases, leaving 6 bases not matched to a gene. This CDR3 contains 15 residues. Germline CDR1 reads LGHNA; CDR2 reads YNFKEQ. CDR3 nucleotides: TGTGCCAGCAGCCCGAGGGACAGGCCCAATGAAAAACTGTTTTTT. It yields the protein CASSPRDRPNEKLFF.

This clone was counted a few times. The gene calls are TRBV29-1 and TRBJ2-3, with 7 positions matching TRBD2. The V gene end was trimmed by 3 bases and the J gene end by 0 bases; junction bases not matched to a gene: 3. Germline CDR1 SQVTM, CDR2 ANQGSEA. The CDR3 extends over 14 amino acids. CDR3 DNA sequence: TGCAGCGTTGACAGGGACTATAGCACAGATACGCAGTATTTT. It yields the protein CSVDRDYSTDTQYF.

CDR3 protein: CASSVGHTGTSHGELFF. In DNA form, the CDR3 reads TGTGCCAGCAGCGTGGGACATACCGGGACTAGCCACGGGGAGCTGTTTTTT. V and J are TRBV9 and TRBJ2-2; 9 bases are shared with TRBD2. Trimming cost V 2 bases and J 7 bases; bases outside gene matches: 12. The CDR3 is 17 amino acids. Germline V gene data show CDR1 as SGDLS and CDR2 as YYNGEE.

The CDR3 DNA reads TGTGCCAGCAGTGAGGTTCCGGTTTTCGGTCTGTACTTC. Encoded protein: CASSEVPVFGLYF. The chain uses TRBV2 and TRBJ2-7, with D hard to call. V dropped 3 bases and J dropped 12 bases, with 18 bases sitting between them. The germline V gene has CDR1 SNHLY and CDR2 FYNNEI. This CDR3 region has 13 residues.

This clone has just one count. The chain combines TRBV4-2 with TRBJ1-1; TRBD1 agrees at 8 bases. Looked up from germline, CDR1 is LGHNA and CDR2 is YNFKEQ. This CDR3 comprises 16 residues. The trim removed 0 bases at V and 3 bases at J, leaving 6 bases unmatched. The CDR3 loop is CASSQEGDRTDTEAFF. CDR3 bases: TGTGCCAGCAGCCAAGAAGGGGACAGGACTGACACTGAAGCTTTCTTT.

CDR3 nucleotides: TGCGCCAGCAGCCAAGTGTCACTTCCTGATTCACCCCTCCACTTT. This sequence encodes CASSQVSLPDSPLHF. The chain carries TRBV4-1 and TRBJ1-6; D remains unclear. V was clipped by 1 base and J by 8 bases, with 12 bases between them. This CDR3 is 15 amino acids long. Germline loops: CDR1 MGHRA, CDR2 YSYEKL.

The gene calls are TRBV11-1 and TRBJ2-1, with a tentative D call TRBD2 (5 bases). Germline lookup yields CDR1 SGHAT and CDR2 FQDESV (reference sequence). V lost 4 bases to trimming and J lost 10 bases, with 14 bases between them. The CDR3 has 13 amino acids. The CDR3 bases are TGTGCCAGCAGCTCCGCCGGACTGGGGGAGCAGTTCTTC. Translated, it gives CASSSAGLGEQFF. The complete variable domain, with remaining parts taken from reference TRBV11-1 and TRBJ2-1, reads EAEVAQSPRYKITEKSQAVAFWCDPISGHATLYWYRQILGQGPELLVQFQDESVVDDSQLPKDRFSAERLKGVDSTLKIQPAELGDSAMYLCASSSAGLGEQFFGPGTRLTVL.

J is TRBJ1-1 and V is TRBV2; D is ambiguous. Deletions cut 7 bases from V and 5 bases from J, with 14 bases between. CDR1 SNHLY and CDR2 FYNNEI come from the germline V gene. The CDR3 spans 13 residues. The CDR3 protein is CASTLSPGTEAFF. The CDR3 coding sequence is TGTGCCAGCACTCTTAGTCCCGGGACTGAAGCTTTCTTT.

The chain carries TRBV5-6 and TRBJ1-2; maybe TRBD1 (5 bases). The germline V gene has CDR1 SGHDT and CDR2 YYEEEE. The CDR3 covers 13 residues. Trimming removed 3 bases from V and 3 bases from J, with 9 bases in between. In nucleotides, the CDR3 is TGTGCCAGCAGCTCAGGGACGGACTATGGCTACACCTTC. Its protein product is CASSSGTDYGYTF.

The gene calls are TRBV5-4 and TRBJ1-3, with D unclear. The CDR3 has 15 amino acids. Germline CDR1 SGHNT, CDR2 YYREEE (reference sequence). The V gene lost 1 base and the J gene lost 0 bases, with 8 bases spanning the gap. The CDR3 nucleotides read TGTGCCAGCAGCTTGTTCGGCCTCTCTGGAAACACCATATATTTT. This sequence encodes CASSLFGLSGNTIYF.

This clone appeared once. The chain combines TRBV7-9 with TRBJ1-4; 8 bases fit TRBD1. V was clipped by 3 bases and J by 8 bases; unmatched bases: 5. Germline loops: CDR1 SEHNR, CDR2 FQNEAQ (reference sequence). CDR3 length: 14 amino acids. The CDR3 spells CASSFDRGEEKLFF. The CDR3 DNA is TGTGCCAGCAGCTTCGACAGGGGTGAGGAAAAACTGTTTTTT.

The chain carries TRBV6-5 and TRBJ2-3; D is possibly TRBD2 (6 bases). V lost 8 bases and J lost 6, with 18 bases in between. This CDR3 has 14 residues. CDR1 MNHEY and CDR2 SVGAGI come from the germline V gene. The CDR3 DNA follows: TGTGCCAGCGGGCAATTGACTAGTTTTGATACGCAGTATTTT. Translating gives CASGQLTSFDTQYF.

The V and J genes are TRBV18 and TRBJ2-7; 14 bases agree with TRBD2. V gave up 6 bases and J gave up 6 bases; unmatched junction bases: 10. This CDR3 has 16 residues. Germline V gives CDR1 KGHSH, CDR2 LQKENI. The CDR3 DNA follows: TGTGCCAGCTCGCAGGGACTAGCGGGGGACTTCGGCGAGCAGTACTTC. It is translated as CASSQGLAGDFGEQYF.

This sequence joins TRBV13 and TRBJ2-2; 8 positions match TRBD2. CDR1 is PRHDT and CDR2 is FYEKMQ in the germline V gene (reference sequence). Losses at the gene ends were 5 bases for V and 4 bases for J; bases not matched to a gene: 6. CDR3 size: 15 residues. This chain's CDR3 is CASSRGRPGTGELFF. DNA for the CDR3: TGTGCCAGCAGCCGCGGGAGGCCGGGCACCGGGGAGCTGTTTTTT.

V and J are TRBV4-2 and TRBJ2-2; 8 bases are shared with TRBD2. Germline loops: CDR1 LGHNA, CDR2 YNFKEQ. The V segment lost 4 bases and the J segment 5 bases; nucleotides outside the gene matches: 6. The CDR3 is made up of 15 amino acids. CDR3 sequence: CASSLSGRNTGELFF. For the CDR3, the DNA is TGTGCCAGCAGCCTAAGCGGGAGAAATACCGGGGAGCTGTTTTTT.

The chain links TRBV19 to TRBJ1-3; TRBD1 is a possible D gene (6 bases). The CDR3 sequence is 14 residues long. Germline lookup yields CDR1 LNHDA and CDR2 SQIVND (reference sequence). V dropped 5 bases and J dropped 1 base, with 9 bases sitting between them. CDR3 amino acids: CASSPRGSGNTIYF. The CDR3 DNA reads TGTGCCAGTAGTCCCAGGGGTTCTGGAAACACCATATATTTT.

The chain has TRBV5-1 and TRBJ2-7, with D unclear. The CDR3 length is 14 residues. V was shortened by 3 bases and J by 2 bases, with 12 bases between the two germline ends. Germline V gene data show CDR1 as SGHRS and CDR2 as YFSETQ. CDR3 bases: TGCGCCAGCAGCTCTTGGCCGTCTCCCTACGAGCAGTACTTC. Translated: CASSSWPSPYEQYF.

V usage is TRBV2 and J usage is TRBJ2-3; D possibly corresponds to TRBD1 (6 bases). The germline CDR1 and CDR2 sequences are SNHLY and FYNNEI. This CDR3 comprises 15 residues. V was cut by 8 bases and J by 0 bases, with 15 bases left in between. The CDR3 loop reads CASGRQGWSTDTQYF. CDR3 DNA: TGTGCCAGCGGCCGGCAGGGGTGGAGCACAGATACGCAGTATTTT.

The chain has TRBV10-3 and TRBJ2-1; 8 bases match TRBD2. Looked up from germline, CDR1 is ENHRY and CDR2 is SYGVKD. This CDR3 is built from 16 residues. The V segment lost 6 bases and the J segment 1 base; nucleotides outside the gene matches: 8. This CDR3 is CAIRAIAGKSYNEQFF. The CDR3 region has the DNA TGTGCCATCAGGGCGATAGCGGGAAAATCCTACAATGAGCAGTTCTTC.

This sequence joins TRBV2 and TRBJ2-3, with D tentatively TRBD1 (6 bases). Germline V lookup: CDR1 SNHLY, CDR2 FYNNEI. The CDR3 covers 13 residues. V lost 6 bases and J lost 10, with 17 bases in between. The CDR3 DNA is TGTGCCAGCAGCGGACAGTCCCGCGAGGCGCAGTATTTT. It codes for CASSGQSREAQYF.